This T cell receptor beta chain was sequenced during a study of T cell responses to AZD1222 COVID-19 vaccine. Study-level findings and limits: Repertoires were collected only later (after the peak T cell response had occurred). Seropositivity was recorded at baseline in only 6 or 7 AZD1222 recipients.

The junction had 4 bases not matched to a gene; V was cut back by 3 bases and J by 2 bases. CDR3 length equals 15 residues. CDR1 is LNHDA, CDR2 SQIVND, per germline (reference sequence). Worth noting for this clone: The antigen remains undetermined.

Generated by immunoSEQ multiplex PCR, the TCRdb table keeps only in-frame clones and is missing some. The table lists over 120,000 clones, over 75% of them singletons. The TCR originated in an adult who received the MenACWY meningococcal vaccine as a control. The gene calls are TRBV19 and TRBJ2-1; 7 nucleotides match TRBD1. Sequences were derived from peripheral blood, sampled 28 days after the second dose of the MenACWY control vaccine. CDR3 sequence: CASSIRTGAYNEQFF. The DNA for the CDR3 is TGTGCCAGTAGTATTAGAACAGGGGCCTACAATGAGCAGTTCTTC.